This TCR beta chain was recorded in a study of human T cells and chemical hapten exposure. Study details: Patients additionally received therapeutic doses of diphenylcyclopropenone on the scalp once a week, and this continued throughout the roughly 25-week study. The study traced per-sample TCR yield variation mainly to small differences in pooled library volumes.

This sample's time point: pre-sensitization, week 0. Indicated treatment: therapeutic diphenylcyclopropenone sensitization with weekly scalp DPC. Unfractionated whole blood was the source of the extracted total RNA. TCRdb called the RACE reads again in MiXCR, with one record for every CDR3 protein. The profile covers roughly 110,000 distinct CDR3 sequences, with roughly 12% appearing a single time and roughly 1.6% taken by the ten largest. This CDR3 is 13 amino acids long. V lost 2 bases and J lost 6; bases outside the gene matches: 4. CDR1 is MNHEY and CDR2 is SVGAGI in the germline V gene. The J gene is TRBJ2-7, the V gene TRBV6-5, with 7 bases identical to TRBD2. This receptor was identified in a woman in her fifties or sixties with alopecia areata. Some clones in this sample may be carry-over from other donors' samples. The sample consisted of whole blood, taken in connection with sensitization to the hapten diphenylcyclopropenone (DPC). The DNA for the CDR3 is TGTGCCAGCAGTTACGGGACTAACGGCGAGCAGTACTTC. Its translation is CASSYGTNGEQYF.